This T cell receptor (beta chain) comes out of a study of post-analysis software for immune sequencing data. Findings and caveats of the study: The five TRBV segments detected at higher frequency in patients than in controls included TRBV5-6, TRBV5-1 and TRBV20-1.

Libraries were made from TCR beta cDNA, and they carried unique molecular identifiers. From the PCR reads, TCRdb called clonotypes with MiXCR, one entry per CDR3 protein. The sample contains about 540,000 distinct CDR3 sequences, about a third of which appear only once. As regards this clonotype: The target antigen is unknown.

This CDR3 has 17 amino acids. Trimming took 1 base from V and 2 from J; bases not matched to a gene: 7. J is TRBJ2-3 and V is TRBV12-3 or TRBV12-4, with 9 positions matching TRBD2. The clonotype was recovered from a girl younger than 18 with multiple sclerosis. Sample: blood. The CDR3, as DNA: TGTGCCAGCAGTTTAGTCGCCCTAGCGGGGACCACAGATACGCAGTATTTT. Translating it yields CASSLVALAGTTDTQYF.